This TCR beta chain is from a study of OX40 agonist ivuxolimab in advanced cancers. Whole-study findings and limits: The antigen specificity of the peripheral T cells (those that were expanded) was not determined.

The table came from immunoSEQ multiplex PCR; TCRdb's copy has only in-frame clones and leaves some out. The table lists 60,000 to 90,000 clones, 80% to 90% of them singletons. A history of autoimmune disease or systemic immunosuppression excluded patients. The germline V gene encodes CDR1 WNHNN and CDR2 SYGVQD (reference sequence). The CDR3 sequence is 13 residues long. V was shortened by 0 bases and J by 5 bases, with 7 bases between the two germline ends. For this clone: The antigen remains unidentified.

The J gene is TRBJ1-2, the V gene TRBV10-1, with D possibly TRBD1 on 5 matching bases. Sequencing was performed on CD4+ or CD8+ T cells sorted from blood, taken in a trial of the OX40 agonist ivuxolimab. The sequence derives from an adult with an advanced solid tumor such as melanoma, head and neck, liver or kidney cancer. The CDR3 DNA reads TGCGCCAGCAGTGAGTCACGGGGGTATGGCTACACCTTC. Protein product: CASSESRGYGYTF.